This TCR beta chain was identified during a study of blood T cell repertoires in COVID-19. Profiling relied on immunoSEQ multiplex PCR, and the TCRdb table lists in-frame clones only, not all of them. This table has about 150,000 clones, about 87% appearing once. This clone was observed a handful of times. The germline V gene encodes CDR1 SGHTA and CDR2 FQGNSA. The CDR3 covers 16 residues. V shed 5 bases and J 7 bases; nucleotides not matched to a gene: 9. This chain links TRBV7-2 with TRBJ2-1; 12 nucleotides line up with TRBD2. This clonotype originated in a human donor in a cohort sampled during active COVID-19. The sequencing sample was made of peripheral blood. CDR3 amino acids: CASSQTLAGGRNEQFF. Written as DNA, the CDR3 is TGTGCCAGCAGCCAGACTCTAGCGGGAGGGCGAAATGAGCAGTTCTTC.